This T cell receptor beta chain was obtained from a study of cytomegalovirus exposure and HLA in healthy donors. The CDR3 runs to 16 residues. Trimming took 6 bases from V and 1 from J; bases not matched to a gene: 5. Germline CDR1 MGHDK, CDR2 SYGVNS. Primers for the PCR totalled 60 Vbeta and 13 Jbeta. Sequencing was performed with immunoSEQ multiplex PCR; in TCRdb, only in-frame clones are kept and a portion is missing. The sample shows under 150,000 clones, 65% to 90% of them seen only once. General study results and limits: Rare TCR sequences predominated, though certain public TCRs were found in many donors.

On this clone: What it binds is unknown.

Input material: PBMCs. The origin of this receptor is a man aged 50 to 60 in good health and CMV-seronegative. The chain is built from TRBV25-1 and TRBJ1-6; the match to TRBD1 covers 8 bases. The CDR3 spells CASRTGGRSYNSPLHF. The CDR3 DNA reads TGTGCCAGCAGAACAGGGGGTCGGTCCTATAATTCACCCCTCCACTTT.